These 17 T cell receptor beta chains were all obtained from the same sample, sequenced in a study of graft-versus-host responses after intestinal transplantation. Method: immunoSEQ multiplex PCR; TCRdb's copy keeps in-frame clones and lacks some. The sample records approximately 15,000 clones, 70% being singletons. Tissue processing of the graft released intraepithelial and lamina propria lymphocytes from it. Sequences were derived from ileum tissue, sampled approximately 780 days after intestinal transplantation. These receptors were obtained from a human patient who received an intestinal transplant, so some T cells may come from the graft donor.

In its sample, this clone was seen once. V gene TRBV18 combines with J gene TRBJ2-3, with unresolved D. Germline V gives CDR1 KGHSH, CDR2 LQKENI. Deletions cut 3 bases from V and 3 bases from J, with 7 bases between. The CDR3 length is 13 residues. DNA of the CDR3: TGTGCCAGCTCACCGTATCTTACAGATACGCAGTATTTT. Its translation: CASSPYLTDTQYF.

The chain uses TRBV28 and TRBJ2-4, with D hard to call. The germline V gene encodes CDR1 MDHEN and CDR2 SYDVKM. The germline V and J ends were trimmed by 3 bases and 7 bases, with 13 bases remaining between them. This CDR3 spans 14 amino acids. The CDR3 spells CASSLPPSNNIQYF. CDR3 DNA sequence: TGTGCCAGCAGTTTGCCTCCGTCTAACAACATTCAGTACTTC.

The rearrangement uses TRBV7-9 and TRBJ1-2; the D is unclear. CDR1 and CDR2 from the germline V gene are SEHNR and FQNEAQ (reference sequence). Trimming stripped 2 bases from V and 4 bases from J, with 8 bases between. CDR3 length equals 13 residues. CDR3 in amino acids: CASSLTIGYGYTF. The CDR3 coding sequence is TGTGCCAGCAGCTTAACGATCGGCTATGGCTACACCTTC.

The genes are TRBV5-4 and TRBJ2-1; D is perhaps TRBD1 (7 bases). Germline-derived CDR1 and CDR2 are SGHNT and YYREEE (reference sequence). This CDR3 has 16 amino acids. V dropped 3 bases and J dropped 7 bases, with 20 bases sitting between them. The chain's CDR3 is CASSWHQGGSWNEQFF. The DNA for the CDR3 is TGTGCCAGCAGCTGGCACCAGGGGGGTTCGTGGAATGAGCAGTTCTTC.

The chain links TRBV5-6 to TRBJ1-6; 7 bases are shared with TRBD1. Per germline, CDR1 SGHDT and CDR2 YYEEEE. The CDR3 length is 14 residues. The V and J ends lost 2 bases and 8 bases, in that order; junction bases with no gene match: 4. The CDR3 protein is CASSFMQGDSPLHF. The DNA of the CDR3 is TGTGCCAGCAGCTTCATGCAGGGGGATTCACCCCTCCACTTT.

J is TRBJ1-2 and V is TRBV5-6, with TRBD1 matching over 7 bases. Germline assignment: CDR1 SGHDT and CDR2 YYEEEE. V shed 4 bases and J 5 bases; nucleotides not matched to a gene: 11. The CDR3 is 15 residues long. The DNA of the CDR3 is TGTGCCAGCAGCCCCCTGGACAGGATCTCTTATGGCTACACCTTC. Translation: CASSPLDRISYGYTF. The entire variable domain, with the rest obtained from reference TRBV5-6 and TRBJ1-2, is as follows: DAGVTQSPTHLIKTRGQQVTLRCSPKSGHDTVSWYQQALGQGPQFIFQYYEEEERQRGNFPDRFSGHQFPNYSSELNVNALLLGDSALYLCASSPLDRISYGYTFGSGTRLTVV.

By share, this clone ranks as medium-sized (0.01 to 0.1%). The chain joins TRBV14 to TRBJ2-7; 8 bases fit TRBD2. The junction had 5 bases not matched to a gene; V was cut back by 1 base and J by 0 bases. CDR1 SGHDN and CDR2 FVKESK come from the germline V gene. The CDR3 has 16 amino acids. The CDR3 loop reads CASSQGLAGPSYEQYF. The CDR3 DNA reads TGTGCCAGCAGCCAAGGGCTAGCGGGCCCCTCCTACGAGCAGTACTTC.

The rearrangement links TRBV28 to TRBJ1-2, with D possibly matching TRBD1 (5 bases). This CDR3 comprises 15 residues. V lost 2 bases to trimming and J lost 1 base, with 11 bases between them. CDR1 and CDR2 (germline): MDHEN, SYDVKM. The CDR3 DNA sequence: TGTGCCAGCAGTTTACGACCCAGGGTTAACTATGGCTACACCTTC. This translates into CASSLRPRVNYGYTF.

The CDR3 coding sequence is TGCGCCAGCAGCTTGGTATCCGGGACGGTAAGCTCCTACGAGCAGTACTTC. Translation: CASSLVSGTVSSYEQYF. This chain uses TRBV5-1 with TRBJ2-5; D may correspond to TRBD1 or TRBD2 (5 bases each). The J call may be wrong; the DNA end is better matched by TRBJ2-7. The CDR3 consists of 17 residues. Germline-derived CDR1 and CDR2 are SGHRS and YFSETQ.

This chain connects TRBV19 to TRBJ2-1; D is possibly TRBD1 or TRBD2 (5 bases each). Trimming stripped 2 bases from V and 0 bases from J, with 11 bases between. The CDR3 totals 16 residues. Per the germline V gene, CDR1 is LNHDA and CDR2 is SQIVND (reference sequence). CDR3 loop: CASSITGTLSYNEQFF. The CDR3 DNA follows: TGTGCCAGTAGTATAACCGGGACCCTCTCCTACAATGAGCAGTTCTTC.

The chain combines TRBV4-1 with TRBJ1-2; 7 bases line up with TRBD1. The germline CDR1 and CDR2 sequences are MGHRA and YSYEKL. The CDR3 runs to 19 residues. Trimming cost V 1 base and J 8 bases; bases outside gene matches: 22. The CDR3 here is CASSQAPRGQRRGIGGYTF. Here the CDR3 DNA reads TGCGCCAGCAGCCAAGCCCCCCGGGGACAGAGAAGGGGGATAGGGGGCTACACCTTC.

This clone turned up a few times. V is TRBV7-3 and J is TRBJ1-1; D remains unclear. This CDR3 has 14 amino acids. Trimming removed 5 bases from V and 4 bases from J, with 14 bases in between. Germline assignment: CDR1 SGHTA and CDR2 FQGTGA. The CDR3 sequence is CASSPRLSSTEAFF. CDR3 coding DNA: TGTGCCAGCAGCCCGCGTTTGTCTTCCACTGAAGCTTTCTTT.

CDR3 amino acids: CASSPLDRGKAAFF. The CDR3 DNA follows: TGTGCCAGCAGTCCCCTGGACAGGGGGAAGGCAGCTTTCTTT. J is TRBJ1-1 and V is TRBV28; 10 bases map to TRBD1. The ends lost 5 bases at V and 10 bases at J; junction bases unmatched: 10. Germline-derived CDR1 and CDR2 are MDHEN and SYDVKM. The CDR3 covers 14 residues.

The rearrangement uses TRBV5-4 and TRBJ2-5, with D tentatively TRBD2 (5 bases). V was trimmed by 4 bases and J by 5 bases, leaving 12 bases between them. This CDR3 comprises 13 residues. CDR1 is SGHNT, CDR2 YYREEE, per germline (reference sequence). As DNA, the CDR3 is TGTGCCAGCAGCCTTAGCGTGACTGAGACCCAGTACTTC. Amino acids: CASSLSVTETQYF.

V gene TRBV4-1 combines with J gene TRBJ1-5, with D hard to call. With 4 bases removed from V and 3 bases from J, the gap between germline ends came to 13 bases. Per the germline V gene, CDR1 is MGHRA and CDR2 is YSYEKL. The CDR3 has 15 amino acids. This CDR3 reads CASSPNGPFNQPQHF. The CDR3 bases are TGCGCCAGCAGCCCTAATGGGCCCTTCAATCAGCCCCAGCATTTT.

This clone was detected a few times. The chain couples TRBV5-1 to TRBJ2-7; tentatively, D is TRBD2 (6 bases). The CDR3 runs 13 residues. V lost 4 bases and J 2 bases, leaving 10 bases between the germline ends. Germline V CDR1 and CDR2: SGHRS, YFSETQ. Written as DNA, the CDR3 is TGCGCCAGCAGCCCCGGGAGCCCCTACGAGCAGTACTTC. It is translated as CASSPGSPYEQYF.

The chain joins TRBV5-6 to TRBJ1-1; no clear D. Deletions cut 3 bases from V and 0 bases from J, with 12 bases between. This CDR3 is 15 amino acids long. Germline V gene data show CDR1 as SGHDT and CDR2 as YYEEEE. This chain's CDR3 is CASSSLGRVNTEAFF. The DNA of the CDR3 is TGTGCCAGCAGCTCCTTAGGACGGGTGAACACTGAAGCTTTCTTT.